This TCR beta chain was recorded in a study of T cell changes during pregnancy in multiple sclerosis. Method: immunoSEQ multiplex PCR; TCRdb's copy keeps in-frame clones and lacks some. The table includes about 29,000 clones, about 91% detected once. The CDR3 runs 15 residues. V was pared by 4 bases and J by 5 bases, with 17 bases between. CDR1 and CDR2 (germline): SNHLY, FYNNEI. The chain is built from TRBV2 and TRBJ1-1; D is ambiguous. Source: CD8+ T cells from peripheral blood mononuclear cells, taken after pregnancy. The clonotype comes from a female donor with multiple sclerosis, enrolled in a pregnancy study. The CDR3 region is CASSASPPSRTEAFF. The DNA of the CDR3 is TGTGCCAGCAGTGCTTCCCCTCCGTCTCGGACTGAAGCTTTCTTT.